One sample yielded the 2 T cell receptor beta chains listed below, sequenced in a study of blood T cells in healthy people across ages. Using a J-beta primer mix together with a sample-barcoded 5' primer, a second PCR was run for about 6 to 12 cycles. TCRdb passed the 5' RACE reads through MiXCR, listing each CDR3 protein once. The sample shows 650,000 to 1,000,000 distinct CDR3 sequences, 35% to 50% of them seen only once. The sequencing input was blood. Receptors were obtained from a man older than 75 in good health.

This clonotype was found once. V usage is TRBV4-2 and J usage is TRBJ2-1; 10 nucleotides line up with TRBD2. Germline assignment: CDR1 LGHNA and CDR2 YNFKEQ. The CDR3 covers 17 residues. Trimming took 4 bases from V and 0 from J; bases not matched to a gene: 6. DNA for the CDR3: TGTGCCAGCAGCCTACTTAGCGGGGGGAGCTCCTACAATGAGCAGTTCTTC. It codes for CASSLLSGGSSYNEQFF.

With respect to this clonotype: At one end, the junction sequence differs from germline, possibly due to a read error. The CDR3 nucleotides read TGTGTCATCAGTGAGTCGAGAGGGCGGACTGAAGCTTTCTTT. This translates into CVISESRGRTEAFF. This chain links TRBV10-3 with TRBJ1-1; no clear D. The CDR3 extends over 14 amino acids. Germline assignment: CDR1 ENHRY and CDR2 SYGVKD.